The sequence of this TCR beta chain was determined in a study of CXCR3-negative and CXCR3-positive naive CD8 T cells. The study's findings and limits: CXCR3-positive naive cells carried more hydrophobic TRB CDR3s than CXCR3-negative naive cells did. Surface CD5 was comparable between naive subsets; TCR strength was inferred from TRB CDR3 properties.

This clonotype is medium-sized by frequency. Its target is not known. The TRB cDNA libraries were prepared by 5' RACE with UMI labels. TCRdb reprocessed the 5' RACE reads; each CDR3 protein has one entry and no DNA is given. Its clone listing holds about 6,800 distinct CDR3 sequences. Sorts performed in triplicate captured hundreds of thousands of cells each from every CD8+ T cell subset. The receptor comes from a human donor in good health. Some clones in this sample may be carry-over from other donors' samples. Source material: naive CXCR3+ CD8+ T cells from blood. Subset indicated: CD45RO-CCR7+CD27+CD95- naive CD8+ T cells expressing CXCR3 (TNR3+).

The CDR3 sequence is CASSPPVKAYQETQYF. The V gene is TRBV18, the J gene TRBJ2-5. CDR3 size: 16 residues. Per the germline V gene, CDR1 is KGHSH and CDR2 is LQKENI.